A single sample gave rise to the 21 T cell receptor beta chains below, sequenced in a study of shared clonotypes between healthy human individuals. TCRdb's copy holds only in-frame clones and misses some; the assay was immunoSEQ multiplex PCR. The data contain about 360,000 clones, about 70% of them singletons. Sequenced material: memory CD4+ T cells sorted from blood. Subset specified: CD45RA-negative fraction. The receptors were gathered from a man aged 25-45 years in good health.

The chain joins TRBV6-6 to TRBJ2-1, with unresolved D. Germline V gene sequence: CDR1 MNHNY, CDR2 SVGAGI (reference sequence). The CDR3 runs to 12 residues. The CDR3 protein is CVSGRSYNEQFF. The CDR3 DNA reads TGTGTGAGTGGGCGCTCCTACAATGAGCAGTTCTTC.

This clone was counted between two and nine times. The rearrangement joins TRBV6-1 to TRBJ2-5, with D possibly being TRBD1 or TRBD2 (7 bases each). V lost 2 bases and J lost 3, with 16 bases in between. Germline V gene lookup returns CDR1 MNHNS and CDR2 SASEGT. This CDR3 has 16 amino acids. CDR3 bases: TGTGCCAGCAGTGAAAGGAGCAGGGGGACTAAAGAGACCCAGTACTTC. Translation: CASSERSRGTKETQYF.

The V call is TRBV27, the J call TRBJ1-1; 7 bases fit TRBD1. The V segment lost 6 bases and the J segment 1 base; nucleotides outside the gene matches: 5. From germline, CDR1 is MNHEY and CDR2 SMNVEV (reference sequence). CDR3 length equals 14 residues. The CDR3 sequence: CASRDRDRNTEAFF. For the CDR3, the DNA is TGTGCCAGCAGAGACAGGGACAGGAACACTGAAGCTTTCTTT.

V usage is TRBV27 and J usage is TRBJ2-1, with no clear D. Germline V lookup: CDR1 MNHEY, CDR2 SMNVEV (reference sequence). The germline V and J ends were trimmed by 7 bases and 5 bases, with 12 bases remaining between them. The CDR3 has 13 residues. The CDR3 is CASIGSTNNEQFF. CDR3 bases: TGTGCCAGCATTGGCAGTACGAACAATGAGCAGTTCTTC.

The sample holds a few counts of this clone. J is TRBJ2-1 and V is TRBV7-9; D remains ambiguous. Germline V CDR1 and CDR2: SEHNR, FQNEAQ (reference sequence). This CDR3 region has 17 residues. Trimming pared 0 bases from V and 5 bases from J, leaving 17 bases between. The CDR3 loop is CASSLARGSVRNNEQFF. The CDR3 nucleotides are TGTGCCAGCAGCTTAGCGCGCGGATCCGTACGTAACAATGAGCAGTTCTTC.

The J gene is TRBJ1-5, the V gene TRBV6-1; D possibly corresponds to TRBD1 (5 bases). V lost 6 bases to trimming and J lost 6 bases, with 15 bases between them. This CDR3 region has 14 residues. CDR1 and CDR2 (germline): MNHNS, SASEGT. The CDR3 region has the DNA TGTGCCAGCAGCGTCGGGGGTGGTGGTCAGCCCCAGCATTTT. Encoded protein: CASSVGGGGQPQHF.

The gene calls are TRBV11-2 and TRBJ2-1, with 7 bases lining up with TRBD2. Germline V gene lookup returns CDR1 SGHAT and CDR2 FQNNGV. Trimming at V came to 0 bases and at J to 12 bases, leaving 5 bases not matched to a gene. This CDR3 contains 13 residues. The CDR3 region has the DNA TGTGCCAGCAGCTTAGATCATAGGGAGGGGCAGTTCTTC. It codes for CASSLDHREGQFF.

This rearrangement joins TRBV9 to TRBJ2-5; D possibly corresponds to TRBD2 (6 bases). V was cut by 1 base and J by 4 bases, with 20 bases left in between. The length of the CDR3 is 17 residues. From germline, CDR1 is SGDLS and CDR2 YYNGEE. DNA for the CDR3: TGTGCCAGCAGCGTACGGGGGTGGCAGGGTGGTGGAGAGACCCAGTACTTC. The encoded protein is CASSVRGWQGGGETQYF.

The rearrangement joins TRBV5-1 to TRBJ2-2, with 7 bases matching TRBD2. The J segment lost 7 bases and the V segment lost 0 bases, leaving 6 bases of the junction unmatched. This CDR3 is built from 15 residues. CDR1 and CDR2 from the germline V gene are SGHRS and YFSETQ. The CDR3 is CASSLAGTTGGELFF. CDR3 DNA: TGCGCCAGCAGCTTGGCCGGGACTACCGGCGGGGAGCTGTTTTTT. Variable domain in full (rest from reference TRBV5-1 and TRBJ2-2): KAGVTQTPRYLIKTRGQQVTLSCSPISGHRSVSWYQQTPGQGLQFLFEYFSETQRNKGNFPGRFSGRQFSNSRSEMNVSTLELGDSALYLCASSLAGTTGGELFFGEGSRLTVL.

The CDR3: CASSILSGLAGEQYF. The CDR3 DNA reads as TGTGCCAGCAGTATCTTATCGGGACTAGCGGGTGAGCAGTACTTC. The chain recombines TRBV27 with TRBJ2-7, with 12 bases that match TRBD2. With 5 bases clipped from V and 7 bases from J, the junction kept 9 bases outside the gene matches. CDR1 is MNHEY, CDR2 SMNVEV, per germline (reference sequence). The CDR3 runs to 15 residues.

This clone was counted at least ten times. The chain links TRBV6-5 to TRBJ1-2; a possible D gene is TRBD1 (5 bases). CDR1 is MNHEY and CDR2 is SVGAGI in the germline V gene. The CDR3 is 16 residues long. Trimming removed 0 bases from V and 4 bases from J, with 15 bases in between. This CDR3 is CASSYSSGRAVYGYTF. The CDR3 DNA reads TGTGCCAGCAGTTACTCGAGTGGCAGGGCCGTCTATGGCTACACCTTC.

J is TRBJ1-1 and V is TRBV19, with D possibly TRBD1 on 5 matching bases. Between the trimmed V and J ends, which lost 4 bases and 1 base, there was a span of 16 bases. This CDR3 contains 16 residues. Germline V lookup: CDR1 LNHDA, CDR2 SQIVND (reference sequence). The CDR3 nucleotides read TGTGCCAGTAGTAGCCCAGCAGGGTGGGAGAACACTGAAGCTTTCTTT. It translates to CASSSPAGWENTEAFF.

The J gene is TRBJ2-3, the V gene TRBV13; D is possibly TRBD2 (6 bases). The germline V and J ends were trimmed by 5 bases and 2 bases, with 11 bases remaining between them. Germline assignment: CDR1 PRHDT and CDR2 FYEKMQ (reference sequence). This CDR3 has 14 amino acids. The CDR3 loop reads CASSREEPTDTQYF. CDR3 sequence (DNA): TGTGCCAGCAGCAGGGAGGAACCCACAGATACGCAGTATTTT.

This clone came up once. The chain recombines TRBV2 with TRBJ1-5, with TRBD1 matching 9 bases. Unmatched junction bases numbered 7, after V lost 6 bases and J lost 4 bases. The CDR3 is 15 amino acids. Germline CDR1 SNHLY, CDR2 FYNNEI. CDR3 in DNA: TGTGCCAGCAGACTCACAGGGGGCCTTAATCAGCCCCAGCATTTT. Translation gives CASRLTGGLNQPQHF.

CDR3 in amino acids: CASTPHWRHQPQHF. CDR3 nucleotides: TGCGCCAGCACCCCCCACTGGAGGCATCAGCCCCAGCATTTT. This rearrangement joins TRBV4-1 to TRBJ1-5; D not resolved. V dropped 7 bases and J dropped 5 bases, with 15 bases sitting between them. Germline lookup yields CDR1 MGHRA and CDR2 YSYEKL. The CDR3 runs to 14 residues.

This clone was found many times. Different DNA sequences within this sample yield the same CDR3. This sequence joins TRBV10-3 and TRBJ2-7; 10 bases fit TRBD2. Trimming took 0 bases from V and 0 from J; bases not matched to a gene: 11. The CDR3 loop spans 19 amino acids. In germline, CDR1 is ENHRY, CDR2 SYGVKD. The DNA for the CDR3 is TGTGCCATCAGTGAGTCGATGGTAGCGGGAGGTCCCAACTCCTACGAGCAGTACTTC. Translating it yields CAISESMVAGGPNSYEQYF.

This clone was detected many times. J is TRBJ2-3 and V is TRBV5-1; 9 positions match TRBD1. CDR1 SGHRS and CDR2 YFSETQ come from the germline V gene. With V trimmed by 0 bases and J by 5 bases, 4 bases remained unmatched. The CDR3 consists of 15 residues. This chain's CDR3 is CASSLALDRGDTQYF. The CDR3 nucleotides read TGCGCCAGCAGCTTGGCCTTGGACAGGGGAGATACGCAGTATTTT.

The chain joins TRBV29-1 to TRBJ2-5; D unclear. The V end was cut by 6 bases, the J end by 5 bases, with 16 bases between. CDR3 length: 13 amino acids. CDR1 is SQVTM, CDR2 ANQGSEA, per germline. The CDR3 sequence: CSVDRQSGETQYF. Here the CDR3 DNA reads TGCAGCGTAGACCGACAATCCGGGGAGACCCAGTACTTC.

The rearrangement uses TRBV15 and TRBJ2-1; TRBD2 might be the D (5 bases). Trimming removed 7 bases from V and 5 bases from J, with 15 bases in between. The CDR3 spans 14 residues. CDR1 is LNHNV and CDR2 is YYDKDF in the germline V gene (reference sequence). This chain's CDR3 is CATIGEWSNNEQFF. The CDR3 DNA sequence: TGTGCCACCATTGGGGAGTGGAGTAACAATGAGCAGTTCTTC.

The chain employs TRBV5-4 and TRBJ2-5, with a weak D call TRBD2 (5 bases). Per the germline V gene, CDR1 is SGHNT and CDR2 is YYREEE (reference sequence). CDR3 length: 11 amino acids. V lost 9 bases and J 4 bases, leaving 10 bases between the germline ends. CDR3 sequence reads: CATRRGETQYF. CDR3 bases: TGTGCCACCCGTCGGGGAGAGACCCAGTACTTC.

With respect to this clone: Other DNA sequences within the sample encode an identical CDR3. The chain combines TRBV7-2 with TRBJ2-1, with D perhaps assigned TRBD1 or TRBD2 (6 bases each). The ends were cut back, 1 base at V and 0 bases at J, with 10 bases in the middle. CDR1 and CDR2 (germline): SGHTA, FQGNSA. The CDR3 covers 16 residues. CDR3 nucleotides: TGTGCCAGCAGCTTAGTAGGGGGGAGCTCCTACAATGAGCAGTTCTTC. It encodes CASSLVGGSSYNEQFF.